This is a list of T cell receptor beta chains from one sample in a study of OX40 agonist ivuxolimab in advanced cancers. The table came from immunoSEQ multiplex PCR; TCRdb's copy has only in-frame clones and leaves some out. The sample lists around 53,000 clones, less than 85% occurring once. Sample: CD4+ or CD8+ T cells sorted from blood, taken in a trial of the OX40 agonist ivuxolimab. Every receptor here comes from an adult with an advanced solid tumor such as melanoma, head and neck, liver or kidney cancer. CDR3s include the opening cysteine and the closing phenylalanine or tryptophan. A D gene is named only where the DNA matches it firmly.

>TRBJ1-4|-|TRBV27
CASRRGSHEEKLFF
TGTGCCAGCAGAAGGGGATCCCATGAAGAAAAACTGTTTTTT
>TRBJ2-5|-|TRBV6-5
CASSYGLYQETQYF
TGTGCCAGCAGTTACGGGTTGTACCAAGAGACCCAGTACTTC
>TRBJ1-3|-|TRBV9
CASSPTEGNTIYF
TGTGCCAGCAGCCCTACAGAGGGAAACACCATATATTTT
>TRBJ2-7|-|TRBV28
CASSSRAVGPGPYEQYF
TGTGCCAGCAGTTCCAGGGCTGTTGGGCCCGGGCCCTACGAGCAGTACTTC
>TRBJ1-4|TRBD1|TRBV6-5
CASSYRDRGGNEKLFF
TGTGCCAGCAGTTACCGGGACAGGGGAGGTAATGAAAAACTGTTTTTT
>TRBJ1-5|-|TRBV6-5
CASSTHRGQPQHF
TGTGCCAGCAGTACACATCGGGGACAGCCCCAGCATTTT
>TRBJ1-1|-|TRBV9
CASSEEVLNTEAFF
TGTGCCAGCAGCGAAGAGGTGTTGAACACTGAAGCTTTCTTT
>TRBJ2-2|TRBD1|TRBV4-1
CASSHPGQGFAGELFF
TGCGCCAGCAGCCACCCGGGACAGGGGTTCGCCGGGGAGCTGTTTTTT
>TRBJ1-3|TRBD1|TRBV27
CASSLGTGYGNTIYF
TGTGCCAGCAGTTTGGGGACAGGGTATGGAAACACCATATATTTT
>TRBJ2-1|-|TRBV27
CASSHGSNEQFF
TGTGCCAGCAGCCACGGCTCGAATGAGCAGTTCTTC
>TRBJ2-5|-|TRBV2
CASSKSSQETQYF
TGTGCCAGCAGTAAGAGTAGCCAAGAGACCCAGTACTTC
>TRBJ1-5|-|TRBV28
CASSLRLGNQPQHF
TGTGCCAGCAGTTTAAGGCTTGGCAATCAGCCCCAGCATTTT
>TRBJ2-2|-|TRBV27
CASSFLTGWDTGELFF
TGTGCCAGCAGTTTCCTCACAGGGTGGGACACCGGGGAGCTGTTTTTT
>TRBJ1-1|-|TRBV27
CASSRGQIYTEAFF
TGTGCCAGCAGCCGAGGACAGATCTACACTGAAGCTTTCTTT
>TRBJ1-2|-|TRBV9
CASSVRTTGIYGYTF
TGTGCCAGCAGCGTAAGAACGACGGGAATCTATGGCTACACCTTC
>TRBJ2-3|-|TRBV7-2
CASSLAAASTDTQYF
TGTGCCAGCAGCTTAGCAGCGGCGAGCACAGATACGCAGTATTTT
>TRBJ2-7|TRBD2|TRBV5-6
CASSALAGGASYEQYF
TGTGCCAGCAGCGCATTAGCCGGGGGGGCCTCCTACGAGCAGTACTTC